Listed below are T cell receptor beta chains from one sample, sequenced in a study of shared clonotypes between healthy human individuals. Libraries were prepared by immunoSEQ multiplex PCR; TCRdb keeps only in-frame clonotypes and omits some of them. The data contain about 480,000 clones, over 60% of them seen just once; the ten biggest clones take up roughly an eighth. Source material: PBMCs. The receptors here all came from a middle-aged woman in good health. Some clones in this sample may be carry-over from other donors' samples. CDR3s include the opening cysteine and the closing phenylalanine or tryptophan. Fields, in order: D gene, CDR3 length, V gene, J gene, clone size, CDR3 protein, CDR3 DNA. The D gene is left open where the match is weak. The listing skips clone size in some rows; elsewhere it reads once, few, many or a size class.

>NA|15|TRBV5-4|TRBJ2-3|NA
CASTPDYSSTDTQYF
TGTGCCAGCACCCCGGACTACTCTAGCACAGATACGCAGTATTTT
>NA|14|TRBV15|TRBJ2-5|NA
CATGDGAWGETQYF
TGTGCCACGGGGGACGGGGCTTGGGGAGAGACCCAGTACTTC
>NA|15|TRBV6-1|TRBJ1-5|NA
CASSEFVAANQPQHF
TGTGCCAGCAGTGAATTCGTGGCAGCAAATCAGCCCCAGCATTTT
>TRBD2|14|TRBV5-4|TRBJ2-7|NA
CASSFSGSSGEQYF
TGTGCCAGCAGCTTTAGCGGGAGCTCTGGCGAGCAGTACTTC
>NA|15|TRBV19|TRBJ2-1|NA
CASSIAPDSHNEQFF
TGTGCCAGTAGTATAGCCCCGGACAGTCACAATGAGCAGTTCTTC
>TRBD2|16|TRBV7-3|TRBJ2-1|many
CASSLTPSGIYNEQFF
TGTGCCAGCAGCTTAACCCCTAGCGGGATCTACAATGAGCAGTTCTTC
>NA|17|TRBV21-1|TRBJ2-1|once
CASSKAVLSFSYNEQFF
TGTGCCAGCAGCAAAGCAGTCCTCTCCTTCTCCTACAATGAGCAGTTCTTC
>NA|13|TRBV6-1|TRBJ2-5|NA
CASTGGTQETQYF
TGTGCCAGCACCGGCGGAACACAAGAGACCCAGTACTTC
>NA|15|TRBV5-1|TRBJ2-3|NA
CASSLGGGGEDTQYF
TGCGCCAGCAGCTTGGGGGGAGGAGGCGAAGATACGCAGTATTTT
>TRBD1|14|TRBV10-3|TRBJ2-3|NA
CAIRRDSRADTQYF
TGTGCCATCAGGAGGGACAGTCGGGCAGATACGCAGTATTTT
>NA|12|TRBV9|TRBJ2-3|NA
CASSPPEGTQYF
TGTGCCAGCAGCCCCCCCGAGGGTACGCAGTATTTT
>NA|14|TRBV9|TRBJ1-2|once
CASSAGGHSYGYTF
TGTGCCAGCAGCGCCGGGGGACACTCCTATGGCTACACCTTC
>TRBD1|15|TRBV28|TRBJ1-4|NA
CASSFWTGGEEKLFF
TGTGCCAGCAGTTTCTGGACAGGGGGGGAAGAAAAACTGTTTTTT
>TRBD2|18|TRBV28|TRBJ2-1|NA
CASRPTVASGRPYNEQFF
TGTGCCAGCAGGCCTACGGTGGCTAGCGGGAGACCCTACAATGAGCAGTTCTTC
>NA|15|TRBV5-1|TRBJ2-7|NA
CASSLAGGAGYEQYF
TGCGCCAGCAGCTTGGCAGGGGGAGCGGGGTACGAGCAGTACTTC
>TRBD2|16|TRBV7-3|TRBJ2-1|NA
CASSPGLAGGQFEQFF
TGTGCCAGCAGCCCCGGACTAGCGGGAGGGCAGTTTGAGCAGTTCTTC
>NA|17|TRBV19|TRBJ2-2|once
CASSIGQGQGNTGELFF
TGTGCCAGTAGTATAGGGCAGGGGCAGGGGAACACCGGGGAGCTGTTTTTT
>NA|12|TRBV30|TRBJ1-2|NA
CALQAANYGYTF
TGTGCCTTACAAGCAGCTAACTATGGCTACACCTTC
>TRBD1|15|TRBV27|TRBJ2-3|NA
CASRLGTASTDTQYF
TGTGCCAGCAGACTCGGGACAGCTAGCACAGATACGCAGTATTTT
>TRBD1|15|TRBV6-5|TRBJ1-6|NA
CASSYTRDRDSPLHF
TGTGCCAGCAGTTACACTCGGGACAGGGATTCACCCCTCCACTTT
>NA|16|TRBV25-1|TRBJ1-4|NA
CASSTLREGGNEKLFF
TGTGCCAGCAGTACCCTTAGGGAGGGAGGAAATGAAAAACTGTTTTTT
>TRBD1|15|TRBV7-9|TRBJ2-5|NA
CASSQWDRGRETQYF
TGTGCCAGCAGCCAATGGGACAGGGGACGAGAGACCCAGTACTTC
>TRBD1|14|TRBV2|TRBJ1-2|NA
CASRGDRANYGYTF
TGTGCCAGCAGGGGGGACAGGGCGAACTATGGCTACACCTTC
>TRBD1|13|TRBV5-5|TRBJ1-2|NA
CASSPGQAEGYTF
TGTGCCAGCAGCCCCGGACAGGCGGAAGGCTACACCTTC
>NA|14|TRBV11-1|TRBJ2-7|NA
CASSSWGGHDEQYF
TGTGCCAGCAGCTCGTGGGGGGGGCACGACGAGCAGTACTTC
>NA|14|TRBV30|TRBJ1-3|NA
CAWSVPSGGNTIYF
TGTGCCTGGAGTGTACCATCGGGTGGAAACACCATATATTTT
>NA|11|TRBV7-3|TRBJ2-3|NA
CASSSEDTQYF
TGTGCCAGCAGCTCTGAAGATACGCAGTATTTT
>NA|18|TRBV7-2|TRBJ2-5|many
CASSPEIWGRASLGTQYF
TGTGCCAGCAGCCCGGAAATCTGGGGACGCGCCAGTCTGGGGACCCAGTACTTC
>NA|13|TRBV28|TRBJ2-7|NA
CASTTGTQYEQYF
TGTGCCAGCACCACAGGGACTCAATACGAGCAGTACTTC
>TRBD1|15|TRBV5-4|TRBJ2-3|NA
CASSRGQTSTDTQYF
TGTGCCAGCAGCCGGGGACAGACTAGCACAGATACGCAGTATTTT
>NA|15|TRBV27|TRBJ1-5|NA
CASSETGWGNQPQHF
TGTGCCAGCAGTGAGACAGGTTGGGGCAATCAGCCCCAGCATTTT
>NA|14|TRBV7-9|TRBJ1-2|NA
CASSLVRDNNGYTF
TGTGCCAGCAGCTTAGTTCGGGACAATAATGGCTACACCTTC
>TRBD2|14|TRBV7-9|TRBJ2-4|NA
CASTSTSGGNIQYF
TGTGCCAGCACCTCTACTAGCGGAGGAAACATTCAGTACTTC
>TRBD2|15|TRBV5-1|TRBJ2-5|NA
CASSLVAGTQETQYF
TGCGCCAGCAGCTTGGTAGCGGGGACCCAAGAGACCCAGTACTTC
>NA|15|TRBV2|TRBJ1-4|NA
CASSVEGPRGEKLFF
TGTGCCAGCAGTGTCGAAGGACCCAGGGGTGAAAAACTGTTTTTT
>NA|14|TRBV29-1|TRBJ1-5|NA
CSVSKGNSNQPQHF
TGCAGCGTATCTAAGGGAAATAGCAATCAGCCCCAGCATTTT
>NA|15|TRBV10-3|TRBJ1-3|NA
CAISESGGSGNTIYF
TGTGCCATCAGTGAGTCGGGCGGCTCTGGAAACACCATATATTTT
>NA|13|TRBV27|TRBJ1-1|NA
CASRGRLNTEAFF
TGTGCCAGCCGGGGACGGTTGAACACTGAAGCTTTCTTT
>TRBD1|15|TRBV9|TRBJ2-3|NA
CASSAGTGYTDTQYF
TGTGCCAGCAGCGCCGGGACAGGGTACACAGATACGCAGTATTTT
>TRBD2|16|TRBV9|TRBJ2-1|NA
CASSVDSGRPLSEQFF
TGTGCCAGCAGCGTTGATAGCGGGAGGCCCCTCAGTGAGCAGTTCTTC
>TRBD2|17|TRBV5-6|TRBJ2-5|NA
CASSPPPTSGGQETQYF
TGTGCCAGCAGCCCCCCCCCGACTAGCGGGGGACAAGAGACCCAGTACTTC
>TRBD1|15|TRBV28|TRBJ1-2|NA
CASSLPGQGAYGYTF
TGTGCCAGCAGTTTACCGGGACAGGGTGCCTATGGCTACACCTTC
>NA|15|TRBV19|TRBJ2-1|NA
CASSPSGLSSDEQFF
TGTGCCAGTAGTCCCTCAGGGCTATCGTCGGATGAGCAGTTCTTC
>NA|13|TRBV7-3|TRBJ2-5|NA
CASSLLPQETQYF
TGTGCCAGCAGCCTACTACCCCAAGAGACCCAGTACTTC
>NA|13|TRBV5-5|TRBJ2-3|NA
CASSLDIRDTQYF
TGTGCCAGCAGCTTGGATATACGAGATACGCAGTATTTT
>TRBD2|17|TRBV11-3|TRBJ2-1|once
CASSSGLAGDTYNEQFF
TGTGCCAGCAGCTCTGGACTAGCGGGAGATACTTACAATGAGCAGTTCTTC
>NA|14|TRBV29-1|TRBJ1-3|NA
CSVEDRGPGNTIYF
TGCAGCGTTGAAGACCGGGGCCCTGGAAACACCATATATTTT
>TRBD2|16|TRBV29-1|TRBJ2-1|once
CSVGMLGTSGRGMEFF
TGCAGCGTTGGTATGCTGGGGACTAGCGGGAGAGGAATGGAGTTCTTC